Below are 27 T cell receptor beta chains sequenced from a single sample in a study of blood T cell repertoires in COVID-19. Clones were read by immunoSEQ multiplex PCR, and TCRdb kept only the in-frame ones, dropping some. In the table there are over 200,000 clones, about nine tenths of which are singletons. The sample consisted of peripheral blood. These receptors were obtained from a man older than 75 with acute or convalescent COVID-19.

V is TRBV6-5 and J is TRBJ1-1; perhaps TRBD1 as D (5 bases). The V gene lost 2 bases and the J gene lost 2 bases, with 9 bases spanning the gap. This CDR3 comprises 14 residues. CDR1 and CDR2 (germline): MNHEY, SVGAGI. The chain's CDR3 is CASSYDRINTEAFF. In DNA form, the CDR3 reads TGTGCCAGCAGTTACGACAGAATCAACACTGAAGCTTTCTTT.

This rearrangement joins TRBV6-5 to TRBJ1-5; D gene unclear. The CDR3 is made up of 12 amino acids. Trimming left V 7 bases short and J 5 bases short, with 9 bases between. From germline, CDR1 is MNHEY and CDR2 SVGAGI. CDR3 DNA: TGTGCCAGCAAGTTCGGGGATCAGCCCCAGCATTTT. It encodes CASKFGDQPQHF.

The chain has TRBV7-9 and TRBJ2-2, with D unresolved. The CDR3 is made up of 13 amino acids. CDR1 is SEHNR, CDR2 FQNEAQ, per germline (reference sequence). The germline V and J ends were trimmed by 5 bases and 6 bases, with 10 bases remaining between them. CDR3: CASSPGAPGELFF. The CDR3 DNA reads as TGTGCCAGCAGCCCAGGCGCCCCCGGGGAGCTGTTTTTT.

The rearrangement uses TRBV5-1 and TRBJ1-6; D perhaps matches TRBD1 (5 bases). The CDR3 spans 14 residues. Trimming pared 4 bases from V and 2 bases from J, leaving 7 bases between. Germline V gene sequence: CDR1 SGHRS, CDR2 YFSETQ. CDR3 DNA: TGCGCCAGCAGCGTAGGGGCCTATAATTCACCCCTCCACTTT. Translation: CASSVGAYNSPLHF.

The chain carries TRBV5-5 and TRBJ2-5, with 8 bases that match TRBD2. The CDR3 runs 16 residues. Germline-derived CDR1 and CDR2 are SGHKS and YYEKEE (reference sequence). J lost 2 bases, V lost 3 bases, and 9 bases had no gene match. The CDR3 bases are TGTGCCAGCAGCTCTTATCGACTAGCGCGACAAGAGACCCAGTACTTC. Amino acid sequence: CASSSYRLARQETQYF. Using reference TRBV5-5 and TRBJ2-5 for the parts outside the CDR3, the full variable domain is DAGVTQSPTHLIKTRGQQVTLRCSPISGHKSVSWYQQVLGQGPQFIFQYYEKEERGRGNFPDRFSARQFPNYSSELNVNALLLGDSALYLCASSSYRLARQETQYFGPGTRLLVL.

This clone came up once. V and J are TRBV25-1 and TRBJ1-6; 9 positions agree with TRBD1. The CDR3 runs 13 residues. The germline CDR1 and CDR2 sequences are MGHDK and SYGVNS. Trimming at V came to 11 bases and at J to 9 bases, leaving 8 bases not matched to a gene. CDR3 DNA: TGTGCCGCCCAGGGACAGGGCCTTTCACCCCTCCACTTT. Its protein is CAAQGQGLSPLHF.

The chain links TRBV7-2 to TRBJ2-7; possibly TRBD1 for D (5 bases). The CDR3 is made up of 13 amino acids. The germline V gene encodes CDR1 SGHTA and CDR2 FQGNSA. Trimming removed 5 bases at V and 2 bases at J, with 10 bases between. CDR3 nucleotide sequence: TGTGCCAGCAGCGGTCCAGGGACCTACGAGCAGTACTTC. Encoded protein: CASSGPGTYEQYF. The full variable domain, its missing parts supplied by reference TRBV7-2 and TRBJ2-7, is GAGVSQSPSNKVTEKGKDVELRCDPISGHTALYWYRQSLGQGLEFLIYFQGNSAPDKSGLPSDRFSAERTGGSVSTLTIQRTQQEDSAVYLCASSGPGTYEQYFGPGTRLTVT.

The chain joins TRBV7-8 to TRBJ2-3, with D possibly matching TRBD2 (6 bases). V gave up 3 bases and J gave up 4 bases, with 20 bases separating them. The germline V gene has CDR1 SGHVS and CDR2 FQNEAQ. The CDR3 has 17 residues. CDR3 in amino acids: CASSFVVSGSGADTQYF. The CDR3 nucleotides are TGTGCCAGCAGCTTCGTAGTGTCCGGGAGTGGAGCAGATACGCAGTATTTT.

This chain connects TRBV27 to TRBJ2-5, with 12 bases that match TRBD2. Losses at the gene ends were 6 bases for V and 4 bases for J; bases not matched to a gene: 6. In germline, CDR1 is MNHEY, CDR2 SMNVEV (reference sequence). This CDR3 is 15 amino acids long. The CDR3 region has the DNA TGTGCCAGCAGCCGGACTAGCGGGATGGCAGAGACCCAGTACTTC. It specifies CASSRTSGMAETQYF.

This rearrangement joins TRBV27 to TRBJ2-2; 8 bases agree with TRBD1. V lost 4 bases, J lost 1 base, and 8 bases stayed unmatched. Germline CDR1 MNHEY, CDR2 SMNVEV (reference sequence). There are 17 residues in the CDR3. CDR3 sequence: CASSSVRQGKNTGELFF. Here the CDR3 DNA reads TGTGCCAGCAGTTCGGTCCGACAGGGGAAGAACACCGGGGAGCTGTTTTTT.

The gene calls are TRBV24-1 and TRBJ2-1; 7 bases agree with TRBD1. This CDR3 has 12 amino acids. V gave up 4 bases and J gave up 12 bases; unmatched junction bases: 5. CDR1 and CDR2 from the germline V gene are KGHDR and SFDVKD. CDR3 nucleotides: TGTGCCACCAGTGACCCAAACAGGGGGCAGTTCTTC. Translated, it gives CATSDPNRGQFF.

The chain joins TRBV2 to TRBJ1-2, with 8 bases matching TRBD1. Losses at the gene ends were 4 bases for V and 0 bases for J; bases not matched to a gene: 4. Germline values: CDR1 SNHLY, CDR2 FYNNEI. The CDR3 totals 15 residues. In DNA form, the CDR3 reads TGTGCCAGCAGTGGGGACAGGAGTCCTAACTATGGCTACACCTTC. Amino acids: CASSGDRSPNYGYTF.

In this sample, this clone turned up once. V usage is TRBV5-1 and J usage is TRBJ2-2; 7 bases are a match to TRBD2. The V and J ends lost 6 bases and 2 bases, in that order; junction bases with no gene match: 4. Germline CDR1 is SGHRS and CDR2 is YFSETQ. CDR3 length: 14 amino acids. CDR3 in amino acids: CASKGRANTGELFF. In DNA form, the CDR3 reads TGCGCCAGCAAGGGGAGGGCTAACACCGGGGAGCTGTTTTTT.

This chain links TRBV5-6 with TRBJ1-2, with 9 nucleotides matching TRBD1. Germline assignment: CDR1 SGHDT and CDR2 YYEEEE. CDR3 length equals 15 residues. After removal of 2 bases from V and 0 bases from J, the junction contained 2 bases not matched to a gene. In DNA, the CDR3 is TGTGCCAGCAGCTTAGGGACAGGGTCTAACTATGGCTACACCTTC. Translation: CASSLGTGSNYGYTF.

The CDR3 nucleotides read TGTGCCAGCAGCCGGGGGCTAGGGCTCTACGAGCAGTACGTC. It codes for CASSRGLGLYEQYV. This chain connects TRBV3-1 (or the pseudogene TRBV3-2) to TRBJ2-7; maybe TRBD1 (6 bases). This CDR3 region has 14 residues. Germline V gives CDR1 LGHDT, CDR2 YNNKEL (reference sequence). Trimming shortened V by 4 bases and J by 3 bases, and 13 bases separated the two germline ends.

The V call is TRBV5-6, the J call TRBJ2-1, with 8 positions matching TRBD1. This CDR3 region has 19 residues. The germline V gene encodes CDR1 SGHDT and CDR2 YYEEEE. V dropped 3 bases and J dropped 5; count of bases not matched to a gene: 19. The CDR3 nucleotides read TGTGCCAGCAGCTGGGGGGTCGGGACAGGATCCCCTTTCCACAATGAGCAGTTCTTC. Translation: CASSWGVGTGSPFHNEQFF.

This clone was seen only once. The chain is built from TRBV7-2 and TRBJ2-1; 9 bases fit TRBD2. CDR1 and CDR2 (germline): SGHTA, FQGNSA. The CDR3 consists of 14 residues. J was trimmed by 6 bases and V by 6 bases; bases with no gene match: 6. The CDR3 sequence is CASRGRTSANEQFF. The CDR3 DNA is TGTGCCAGCAGGGGGAGGACTAGCGCCAATGAGCAGTTCTTC.

V gene TRBV9 combines with J gene TRBJ2-3; TRBD1 matches 8 bases. Germline assignment: CDR1 SGDLS and CDR2 YYNGEE. CDR3 length equals 16 residues. After removal of 3 bases from V and 3 bases from J, the junction contained 9 bases not matched to a gene. In DNA, the CDR3 is TGTGCCAGCAGCGCAAGACAGGGGACGGGTACAGATACGCAGTATTTT. Translating gives CASSARQGTGTDTQYF.

This chain uses TRBV7-8 with TRBJ2-1; no reliable D call. In germline, CDR1 is SGHVS, CDR2 FQNEAQ. Trimming took 3 bases from V and 0 from J, leaving 12 bases between them. The CDR3 contains 16 residues. In DNA form, the CDR3 reads TGTGCCAGCAGCTTTAGTATCCTAAGCTCCTACAATGAGCAGTTCTTC. Encoded protein: CASSFSILSSYNEQFF.

The V and J genes are TRBV9 and TRBJ1-1, with unresolved D. Germline V gene sequence: CDR1 SGDLS, CDR2 YYNGEE. CDR3 length: 15 amino acids. V was trimmed by 0 bases and J by 0 bases, leaving 9 bases between them. The CDR3 nucleotides read TGTGCCAGCAGCGTAGCCGCGGATATGAACACTGAAGCTTTCTTT. Translated: CASSVAADMNTEAFF.

This chain joins TRBV11-2 and TRBJ2-3; D possibly corresponds to TRBD2 (6 bases). CDR1 is SGHAT, CDR2 FQNNGV, per germline. This CDR3 has 16 residues. Trimming took 5 bases from V and 1 from J, leaving 16 bases between them. CDR3 DNA: TGTGCCAGCAGCCCTTTTTTTGCGGGACGCACAGATACGCAGTATTTT. Residues: CASSPFFAGRTDTQYF.

CDR3 nucleotides: TGTGCCAGCAGCTCGGGACAGGGCACAGATACGCAGTATTTT. Translating gives CASSSGQGTDTQYF. The J gene is TRBJ2-3, the V gene TRBV13; TRBD1 agrees at 8 bases. The CDR3 length is 14 residues. Germline values: CDR1 PRHDT, CDR2 FYEKMQ (reference sequence). Trimming removed 4 bases from V and 1 base from J; junction bases left unmatched: 1.

This chain uses TRBV7-9 with TRBJ2-3, with 7 bases aligning to TRBD1. The V and J ends lost 5 bases and 3 bases, in that order; junction bases with no gene match: 5. The germline V gene encodes CDR1 SEHNR and CDR2 FQNEAQ (reference sequence). This CDR3 region has 14 residues. CDR3 protein: CASSRDSITDTQYF. The CDR3 region has the DNA TGTGCCAGCAGCCGGGACAGTATAACAGATACGCAGTATTTT.

This clone was picked up a small number of times. V and J are TRBV7-9 and TRBJ1-6, with D uncertain. V was trimmed by 1 base and J by 5 bases, leaving 9 bases between them. The CDR3 has 15 amino acids. In germline, CDR1 is SEHNR, CDR2 FQNEAQ (reference sequence). CDR3: CASSLVAGNNSPLHF. For the CDR3, the DNA is TGTGCCAGCAGCTTAGTTGCGGGAAATAATTCACCCCTCCACTTT.

The J gene is TRBJ2-1, the V gene TRBV6-1, with D unresolved. Trimming took off 0 bases at V and 2 bases at J, with 8 bases between the two ends. Germline V gene data show CDR1 as MNHNS and CDR2 as SASEGT. This CDR3 comprises 15 residues. This CDR3 reads CASSEARPTYNEQFF. The CDR3 region has the DNA TGTGCCAGCAGTGAAGCGCGGCCTACCTACAATGAGCAGTTCTTC.

The rearrangement joins TRBV7-9 to TRBJ2-3; 10 bases are shared with TRBD2. This CDR3 region has 16 residues. The ends lost 6 bases at V and 5 bases at J; junction bases unmatched: 11. Germline values: CDR1 SEHNR, CDR2 FQNEAQ (reference sequence). The CDR3 protein is CASSPNWIAGGDTQYF. The CDR3 coding sequence is TGTGCCAGCAGTCCTAACTGGATAGCGGGAGGAGATACGCAGTATTTT.

CDR3 in DNA: TGTGCCAGCAGTTTAGAAGGGGTGGGAGAGACCCAGTACTTC. It is translated as CASSLEGVGETQYF. The rearrangement joins TRBV27 to TRBJ2-5, with D perhaps matching TRBD1 (5 bases). V was cut by 2 bases and J by 4 bases, with 11 bases left in between. The CDR3 is made up of 14 amino acids. The V gene's germline CDR1 is MNHEY and CDR2 SMNVEV (reference sequence).